This T cell receptor beta chain was found in a study of cytomegalovirus exposure and HLA in healthy donors. Study-level findings and limits: Later on, an analysis tied 18,000 or so TCR beta sequences to HLA alleles at 0.05 false discovery rate. As confirmed in vitro, a few CMV-associated chains were specific for CMV antigens.

About this clone: Its antigen is undetermined.

The CDR3 consists of 12 residues. V shed 9 bases and J 6 bases; nucleotides not matched to a gene: 6. Germline loops: CDR1 WNHNN, CDR2 SYGVQD (reference sequence). 13 Jbeta primers and 60 Vbeta primers were used for the PCR. Under the authors' procedure: Counted up in a later analysis, unique TCR beta chains came to about 80 million, with around 11 million shared. Some clones are missing from TCRdb's copy, which holds only in-frame ones; the method was immunoSEQ multiplex PCR. That table is the source of V, J and clone size, and D and trimming were worked out from the DNA. The sample yields about 170,000 clones, around 68% seen once.

This chain links TRBV10-1 with TRBJ2-7; TRBD2 aligns across 9 bases. What was sequenced was PBMCs. The sequence was obtained from a girl aged 5 to 17 in good health and CMV-seronegative. CDR3 sequence: CASSGSSAEQYF. For the CDR3, the DNA is TGCGCCAGTAGCGGGAGCTCAGCCGAGCAGTACTTC.